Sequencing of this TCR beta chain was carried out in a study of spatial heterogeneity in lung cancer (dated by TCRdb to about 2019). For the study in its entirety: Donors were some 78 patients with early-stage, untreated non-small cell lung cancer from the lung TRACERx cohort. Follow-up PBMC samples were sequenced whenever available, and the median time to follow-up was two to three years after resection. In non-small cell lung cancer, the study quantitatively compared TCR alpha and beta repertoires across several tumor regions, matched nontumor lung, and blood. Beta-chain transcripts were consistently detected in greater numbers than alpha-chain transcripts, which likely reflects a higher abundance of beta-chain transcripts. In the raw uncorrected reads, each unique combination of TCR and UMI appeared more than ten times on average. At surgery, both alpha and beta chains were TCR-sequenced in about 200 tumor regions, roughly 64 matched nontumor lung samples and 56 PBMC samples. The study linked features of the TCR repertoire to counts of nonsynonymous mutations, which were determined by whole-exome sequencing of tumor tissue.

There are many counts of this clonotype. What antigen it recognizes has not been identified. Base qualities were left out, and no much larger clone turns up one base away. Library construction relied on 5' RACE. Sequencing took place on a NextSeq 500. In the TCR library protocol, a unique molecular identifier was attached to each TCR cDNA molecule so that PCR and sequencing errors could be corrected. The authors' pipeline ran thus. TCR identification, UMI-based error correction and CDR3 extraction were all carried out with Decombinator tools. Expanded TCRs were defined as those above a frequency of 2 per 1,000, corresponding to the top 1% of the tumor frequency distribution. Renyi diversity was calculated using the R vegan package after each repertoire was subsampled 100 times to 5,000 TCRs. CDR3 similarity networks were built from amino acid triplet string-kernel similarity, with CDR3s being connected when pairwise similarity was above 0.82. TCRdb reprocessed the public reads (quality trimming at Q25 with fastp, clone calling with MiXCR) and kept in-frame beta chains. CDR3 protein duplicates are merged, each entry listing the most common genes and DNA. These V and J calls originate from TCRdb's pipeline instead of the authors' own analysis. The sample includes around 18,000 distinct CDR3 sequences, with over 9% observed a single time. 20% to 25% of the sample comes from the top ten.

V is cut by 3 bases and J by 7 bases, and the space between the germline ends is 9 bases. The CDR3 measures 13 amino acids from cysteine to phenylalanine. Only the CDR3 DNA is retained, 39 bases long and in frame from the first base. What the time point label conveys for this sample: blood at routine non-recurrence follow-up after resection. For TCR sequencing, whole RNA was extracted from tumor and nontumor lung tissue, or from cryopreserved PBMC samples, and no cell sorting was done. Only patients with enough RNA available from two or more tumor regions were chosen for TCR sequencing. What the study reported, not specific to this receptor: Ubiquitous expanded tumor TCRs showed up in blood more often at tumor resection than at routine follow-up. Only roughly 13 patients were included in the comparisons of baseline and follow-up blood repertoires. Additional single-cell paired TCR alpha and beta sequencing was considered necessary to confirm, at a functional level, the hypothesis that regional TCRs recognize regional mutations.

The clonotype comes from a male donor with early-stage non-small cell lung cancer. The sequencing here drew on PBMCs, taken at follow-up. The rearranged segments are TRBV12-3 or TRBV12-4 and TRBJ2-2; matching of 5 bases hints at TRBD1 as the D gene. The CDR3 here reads CASSFGAFGELFF. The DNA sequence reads TGTGCCAGCAGTTTTGGGGCTTTCGGGGAGCTGTTTTTT.